The 24 T cell receptor beta chains below were found in one sample sequenced in a study of T cell repertoires in cytomegalovirus infection. TCRdb reprocessed the reads with MiXCR, giving one entry per CDR3 protein. Altogether around 450,000 distinct CDR3 sequences are present, about 11% being singletons, with the ten largest covering 10% to 13%. Sequencing was done on a sample of PBMCs. The origin of the receptors is a human donor in good health (CMV status not recorded). Some clones in this sample may be carry-over from other donors' samples.

This clonotype was counted many times. The V gene is TRBV6-1, the J gene TRBJ2-1, with unresolved D. Germline CDR1 reads MNHNS; CDR2 reads SASEGT. The CDR3 is 13 residues long. Trimming cost V 6 bases and J 4 bases, with 10 bases left between them. The CDR3 spells CASRAELYNEQFF. The CDR3 DNA sequence: TGTGCCAGCAGGGCCGAATTGTACAATGAGCAGTTCTTC.

V is TRBV20-1 and J is TRBJ2-1; 8 positions agree with TRBD2. The CDR3 runs 16 residues. The germline CDR1 and CDR2 sequences are DFQATT and SNEGSKA (reference sequence). Trimming at V came to 1 base and at J to 2 bases, leaving 7 bases not matched to a gene. Here the CDR3 reads CSARAGLGLAYNEQFF. CDR3 sequence (DNA): TGCAGTGCTAGAGCCGGCCTGGGACTAGCCTACAATGAGCAGTTCTTC.

The chain carries TRBV20-1 and TRBJ2-2; maybe TRBD2 (6 bases). The CDR3 runs 15 residues. Trimming took off 6 bases at V and 1 base at J, with 15 bases between the two ends. Germline V CDR1 and CDR2: DFQATT, SNEGSKA (reference sequence). The DNA for the CDR3 is TGCAGTGCCCCCTCCCCGCGGGAGAACACCGGGGAGCTGTTTTTT. This encodes CSAPSPRENTGELFF.

At least ten counts were recorded for this clonotype. V and J are TRBV2 and TRBJ1-1; no reliable D call. The CDR3 contains 14 residues. With 0 bases removed from V and 8 bases from J, the gap between germline ends came to 13 bases. Germline V CDR1 and CDR2: SNHLY, FYNNEI. In nucleotides, the CDR3 is TGTGCCAGCAGTGAAGCGCTTATATGGTGGGAAGCTTTCTTT. This codes for CASSEALIWWEAFF.

This clonotype was seen many times. The chain is built from TRBV12-3 or TRBV12-4 and TRBJ2-7; D may correspond to TRBD1 or TRBD2 (6 bases each). The CDR3 is 18 residues long. The ends were cut back, 3 bases at V and 2 bases at J, with 23 bases in the middle. In DNA, the CDR3 is TGTGCCAGCAGTTTGGGGGAGGACAGCCCACATGGGACCTACGAGCAGTACTTC. Protein: CASSLGEDSPHGTYEQYF.

This clonotype has just a few counts. The chain employs TRBV5-1 and TRBJ2-2, with 13 bases fitting TRBD2. Germline V gene lookup returns CDR1 SGHRS and CDR2 YFSETQ. Trimming cost V 4 bases and J 5 bases; bases outside gene matches: 2. This CDR3 comprises 15 residues. CDR3 sequence reads: CASSATSGRTGELFF. CDR3 nucleotides: TGCGCCAGCAGCGCGACTAGCGGGAGGACCGGGGAGCTGTTTTTT.

The sample holds many counts of this clonotype. The chain recombines TRBV6-1 with TRBJ2-1; D might be TRBD2 (7 bases). The CDR3 length is 15 residues. Deletions cut 8 bases from V and 5 bases from J, with 19 bases between. Germline CDR1 MNHNS, CDR2 SASEGT. The DNA of the CDR3 is TGTGCCAGCCCTCGCGTACAGGGAGGGGACAATGAGCAGTTCTTC. Translated: CASPRVQGGDNEQFF.

This chain connects TRBV20-1 to TRBJ1-5; D is possibly TRBD1 (6 bases). Trimming stripped 3 bases from V and 7 bases from J, with 19 bases between. This CDR3 comprises 15 residues. Looked up from germline, CDR1 is DFQATT and CDR2 is SNEGSKA (reference sequence). The CDR3 spells CSASKIGTIEQPQHF. CDR3 coding DNA: TGCAGTGCTAGTAAAATAGGGACAATAGAACAGCCCCAGCATTTT.

The table lists this clonotype with many counts. The chain carries TRBV6-2 or TRBV6-3 and TRBJ2-1; the match to TRBD1 covers 12 bases. The CDR3 has 14 residues. V shed 6 bases and J 12 bases; nucleotides not matched to a gene: 9. Looked up from germline, CDR1 is MNHEY and CDR2 is SVGEGT. The CDR3 here is CASSYGTGGQRQFF. Written as DNA, the CDR3 is TGTGCCAGCAGCTACGGGACAGGGGGCCAAAGGCAGTTCTTC.

Ten or more counts support this clonotype. The chain joins TRBV10-3 to TRBJ1-2, with D maybe TRBD1 (5 bases). Germline V gene data show CDR1 as ENHRY and CDR2 as SYGVKD. With 4 bases removed from V and 0 bases from J, the gap between germline ends came to 6 bases. CDR3 length equals 13 residues. Here the CDR3 reads CAISGGANYGYTF. The CDR3 coding sequence is TGTGCCATCAGTGGGGGGGCTAACTATGGCTACACCTTC.

This clonotype was detected ten times or more. The chain has TRBV5-6 and TRBJ1-5; 8 bases match TRBD1. Losses at the gene ends were 2 bases for V and 6 bases for J; bases not matched to a gene: 4. The CDR3 sequence is 14 residues long. Germline assignment: CDR1 SGHDT and CDR2 YYEEEE. For the CDR3, the DNA is TGTGCCAGCAGCTTTAGACAGGGGTCTCAGCCCCAGCATTTT. Its translation is CASSFRQGSQPQHF.

The chain links TRBV10-2 to TRBJ2-1, with D unresolved. The V gene's germline CDR1 is WSHSY and CDR2 SAAADI. With 2 bases removed from V and 10 bases from J, the gap between germline ends came to 9 bases. This CDR3 spans 12 amino acids. The CDR3 DNA is TGCGCCAGCAGTGAGGGGCTAGTCGAGCAGTTCTTC. It codes for CASSEGLVEQFF.

In the case of this clonotype: Compared with germline, one end of the junction differs, possibly owing to a read error. V gene TRBV5-1 combines with J gene TRBJ2-7; 7 positions agree with TRBD2. Per germline, CDR1 SGHRS and CDR2 YFSETQ. This CDR3 is 17 amino acids long. The CDR3 loop is CVSSLASGGGISYEQYF. The DNA for the CDR3 is TGCGTCAGCAGCTTGGCTTCGGGCGGGGGAATCTCCTACGAGCAGTACTTC.

This clonotype has a count of ten or more. The J gene is TRBJ2-3, the V gene TRBV6-4; 10 positions agree with TRBD2. The germline gives CDR1 MRHNA, CDR2 SNTAGT. With V trimmed by 3 bases and J by 9 bases, 12 bases remained unmatched. The CDR3 has 16 amino acids. Here the CDR3 DNA reads TGTGCCAGCAGTGAGGGGGCTAGCGGGAGCGGAGGGACGCAGTATTTT. Protein sequence: CASSEGASGSGGTQYF.

This clonotype appeared many times. The V call is TRBV15, the J call TRBJ2-7; D is unresolved. Germline V gene data show CDR1 as LNHNV and CDR2 as YYDKDF (reference sequence). The CDR3 totals 15 residues. V was pared by 1 base and J by 1 base, with 11 bases between. CDR3: CATSRGADPSYEQYF. The CDR3 nucleotides read TGTGCCACCAGCAGAGGGGCGGACCCTTCCTACGAGCAGTACTTC.

In regard to this clonotype: Without the conserved terminal phenylalanine or tryptophan, this CDR3 likely stems from a read error. This chain connects TRBV7-9 to TRBJ2-2, with D tentatively TRBD2 (6 bases). There are 13 residues in the CDR3. In germline, CDR1 is SEHNR, CDR2 FQNEAQ (reference sequence). The ends were cut back, 0 bases at V and 7 bases at J, with 6 bases in the middle. The CDR3 reads CASSLARGGELFL. CDR3 bases: TGTGCCAGCAGCTTAGCGCGGGGCGGGGAGCTGTTTTTA.

The CDR3 sequence: CASSSSGDDPGLAPNTGELFF. The CDR3, as DNA: TGTGCCAGCAGCTCCTCAGGGGACGACCCGGGACTAGCGCCGAACACCGGGGAGCTGTTTTTT. The chain has TRBV5-6 and TRBJ2-2, with TRBD2 matching over 10 bases. The CDR3 runs 21 residues. J lost 0 bases, V lost 3 bases, and 17 bases had no gene match. Germline V CDR1 and CDR2: SGHDT, YYEEEE.

As for this clonotype: This could be a read error, since a much larger clone is one nucleotide away. The J gene is TRBJ2-1, the V gene TRBV6-2 or TRBV6-3, with 7 bases aligning to TRBD2. The trim removed 5 bases at V and 2 bases at J, leaving 3 bases unmatched. CDR3 size: 14 residues. CDR1 MNHEY and CDR2 SVGEGT come from the germline V gene. The chain's CDR3 is CASSPGLPYNEQFF. In DNA form, the CDR3 reads TGTGCCAGCAGTCCGGGACTACCCTACAATGAGCAGTTCTTC.

This clonotype occurred many times. The chain combines TRBV5-5 with TRBJ2-7, with D unresolved. V was cut by 2 bases and J by 7 bases, with 7 bases left in between. This CDR3 is 11 amino acids long. Germline CDR1 is SGHKS and CDR2 is YYEKEE (reference sequence). CDR3 amino acids: CASSFGREQYF. The CDR3 coding sequence is TGTGCCAGCAGCTTCGGCAGAGAGCAGTACTTC.

Many counts were recorded for this clonotype. V gene TRBV12-3 or TRBV12-4 combines with J gene TRBJ1-1; perhaps TRBD1 as D (5 bases). V lost 3 bases and J 1 base, leaving 12 bases between the germline ends. The CDR3 loop spans 15 amino acids. CDR3 protein: CASSFGQGGNTEAFF. For the CDR3, the DNA is TGTGCCAGCAGTTTCGGGCAGGGCGGGAACACTGAAGCTTTCTTT.

This clonotype was found many times. This chain joins TRBV19 and TRBJ1-5; the D is unclear. Germline CDR1 is LNHDA and CDR2 is SQIVND (reference sequence). The CDR3 is 15 residues long. V lost 5 bases and J 5 bases, leaving 16 bases between the germline ends. In nucleotides, the CDR3 is TGTGCCAGTAGTCCCCGGGGAAGGGTCGATCAGCCCCAGCATTTT. Translation: CASSPRGRVDQPQHF.

This clonotype appeared many times. The V and J genes are TRBV6-1 and TRBJ2-5; 12 bases fit TRBD2. Trimming at V came to 4 bases and at J to 5 bases, leaving 17 bases not matched to a gene. The germline V gene encodes CDR1 MNHNS and CDR2 SASEGT. This CDR3 is 19 amino acids long. CDR3 sequence: CASSADRVRASGRVETQYF. CDR3 in DNA: TGTGCCAGCAGTGCCGACAGGGTGCGGGCTAGCGGGAGGGTGGAGACCCAGTACTTC.

Comment on this clonotype: Given a much more abundant clone one base away, this may be a read error. This chain links TRBV12-3 or TRBV12-4 with TRBJ1-4; D may be TRBD1 (5 bases). V lost 4 bases and J 8 bases, leaving 11 bases between the germline ends. The CDR3 sequence is 13 residues long. The CDR3 protein is CASSYLGGEKLFF. DNA of the CDR3: TGTGCCAGCAGTTACCTGGGGGGGGAAAAACTGTTTTTT.

The rearrangement links TRBV6-2 or TRBV6-3 to TRBJ1-5; no clear D gene. The CDR3 length is 17 residues. V gave up 2 bases and J gave up 0 bases, with 14 bases separating them. Germline CDR1 MNHEY, CDR2 SVGEGT. CDR3: CASSYASNILSNQPQHF. The CDR3 DNA is TGTGCCAGCAGTTACGCGTCAAACATTCTTAGCAATCAGCCCCAGCATTTT.